The source of this T cell receptor (beta chain) is a study of blood T cell repertoires in COVID-19. Study at large: The origin of the acute and convalescent COVID-19 samples was the United States, Italy and Spain. T cells, B-cell-depleted T cells, or PBMCs provided the cDNA or gDNA that served as material.

V lost 6 bases to trimming and J lost 3 bases, with 9 bases between them. The CDR3 runs 12 residues. Germline assignment: CDR1 LNHDA and CDR2 SQIVND (reference sequence). Repertoires were generated with immunoSEQ multiplex PCR, while TCRdb's copy carries only in-frame clones and drops some. This sample yields fewer than 150,000 clones, of which approximately 87% are seen a single time; 25% to 30% belongs to the top ten. The receptor was derived from a woman between 65 and 79 years old with acute or convalescent COVID-19. The sample consisted of peripheral blood. The rearrangement uses TRBV19 and TRBJ2-7, with a possible D match to TRBD2 (5 bases). The CDR3 DNA follows: TGTGCCAGTAGCACTCGGGGCTACGAGCAGTACTTC. It translates to CASSTRGYEQYF.